The 26 T cell receptor beta chains below all came from one sample that was sequenced in a study of sequential checkpoint blockade in melanoma. Here immunoSEQ multiplex PCR was the method, and the copy in TCRdb shows in-frame clones only, minus some. This table has about 20,000 clones, 65% to 90% appearing once. Sample treatment: randomized to nivolumab then ipilimumab (arm A) or the reverse (arm B). Sequences were derived from CD8+ T cells sorted from blood (inferred from file names), sampled from a patient given nivolumab and ipilimumab in sequence. The receptors shown here come from a human donor with melanoma.

This clone has more than one count but fewer than ten. The genes are TRBV7-9 and TRBJ1-2, with D maybe TRBD1 (5 bases). CDR1 is SEHNR, CDR2 FQNEAQ, per germline (reference sequence). This CDR3 region has 16 residues. Between the trimmed V and J ends, which lost 4 bases and 6 bases, there was a span of 21 bases. The CDR3 DNA follows: TGTGCCAGCAGCTCGGCTACAGGAGTTAACTTAAATGGCTACACCTTC. This codes for CASSSATGVNLNGYTF.

This chain links TRBV19 with TRBJ2-3; 7 nucleotides match TRBD1. The CDR3 runs to 17 residues. Germline V gene sequence: CDR1 LNHDA, CDR2 SQIVND (reference sequence). The ends lost 0 bases at V and 3 bases at J; junction bases unmatched: 9. CDR3 sequence reads: CASSIDRQTGKTDTQYF. For the CDR3, the DNA is TGTGCCAGTAGTATAGACCGTCAGACAGGGAAGACAGATACGCAGTATTTT. Together with reference TRBV19 and TRBJ2-3, the CDR3 gives the full variable domain: DGGITQSPKYLFRKEGQNVTLSCEQNLNHDAMYWYRQDPGQGLRLIYYSQIVNDFQKGDIAEGYSVSREKKESFPLTVTSAQKNPTAFYLCASSIDRQTGKTDTQYFGPGTRLTVL.

The chain has TRBV6-5 and TRBJ1-6; 8 positions agree with TRBD1. The CDR3 extends over 15 amino acids. Germline loops: CDR1 MNHEY, CDR2 SVGAGI. With V trimmed by 2 bases and J by 10 bases, 7 bases remained unmatched. In DNA, the CDR3 is TGTGCCAGCAGTTACCGGACAGGGTTTGAGTCACCCCTCCACTTT. Its protein is CASSYRTGFESPLHF.

For this clone: A junction boundary mismatches the germline segment, possibly from a read error. The chain uses TRBV7-9 and TRBJ1-6; D possibly corresponds to TRBD1 (6 bases). The CDR3 consists of 13 residues. From germline, CDR1 is SEHNR and CDR2 FQNEAQ (reference sequence). The CDR3 DNA follows: TGCGCCAGCAGCCAGGCAGGGGATTCACCCCTCCACTTT. This sequence encodes CASSQAGDSPLHF.

CDR3 sequence reads: CASSLNSRELFF. Here the CDR3 DNA reads TGCGCCAGCAGCTTGAACAGCCGGGAGCTGTTTTTT. The rearrangement uses TRBV5-1 and TRBJ2-2; D ambiguous. The germline V gene has CDR1 SGHRS and CDR2 YFSETQ. The V end lost 1 base, the J end lost 9 bases, and 7 bases lay between the germline ends. The CDR3 is made up of 12 amino acids.

On this clone: At the DNA level, this CDR3 is encoded by other sequences in the same sample as well. The chain links TRBV2 to TRBJ2-3; 8 nucleotides line up with TRBD2. The CDR3 has 13 amino acids. Germline V gene lookup returns CDR1 SNHLY and CDR2 FYNNEI. Unmatched junction bases numbered 4, after V lost 9 bases and J lost 2 bases. The CDR3 bases are TGTGCCAGACCGGGACTAGACACAGATACGCAGTATTTT. It encodes CARPGLDTDTQYF.

This clone was counted between two and nine times. This sequence joins TRBV7-9 and TRBJ1-5, with a weak D call TRBD1 (5 bases). Germline V gene data show CDR1 as SEHNR and CDR2 as FQNEAQ (reference sequence). The CDR3 covers 14 residues. Trimming took off 1 base at V and 5 bases at J, with 9 bases between the two ends. The CDR3 bases are TGTGCCAGCAGCTTAGGACAGAAGGATCAGCCCCAGCATTTT. Protein sequence: CASSLGQKDQPQHF. Full variable domain (rest looked up from reference TRBV7-9 and TRBJ1-5): DTGVSQNPRHKITKRGQNVTFRCDPISEHNRLYWYRQTLGQGPEFLTYFQNEAQLEKSRLLSDRFSAERPKGSFSTLEIQRTEQGDSAMYLCASSLGQKDQPQHFGDGTRLSIL.

The chain carries TRBV7-8 and TRBJ2-3; TRBD2 aligns across 7 bases. CDR3 length equals 14 residues. With 5 bases clipped from V and 7 bases from J, the junction kept 9 bases outside the gene matches. Germline CDR1 reads SGHVS; CDR2 reads FQNEAQ. The CDR3 region is CASSPALLANTQYF. As DNA, the CDR3 is TGTGCCAGCAGCCCTGCCCTACTAGCGAATACGCAGTATTTT. The complete variable domain, with remaining parts taken from reference TRBV7-8 and TRBJ2-3, reads GAGVSQSPRYKVAKRGQDVALRCDPISGHVSLFWYQQALGQGPEFLTYFQNEAQLDKSGLPSDRFFAERPEGSVSTLKIQRTQQEDSAVYLCASSPALLANTQYFGPGTRLTVL.

The chain recombines TRBV7-9 with TRBJ1-1, with D tentatively TRBD1 (5 bases). CDR1 SEHNR and CDR2 FQNEAQ come from the germline V gene (reference sequence). V lost 1 base, J lost 3 bases, and 18 bases lay in between. The CDR3 extends over 17 amino acids. The CDR3 loop reads CASSLGGWGRADTEAFF. CDR3 coding DNA: TGTGCCAGCAGCTTAGGAGGCTGGGGCAGGGCGGACACTGAAGCTTTCTTT. Full variable domain (missing parts from reference TRBV7-9 and TRBJ1-1): DTGVSQNPRHKITKRGQNVTFRCDPISEHNRLYWYRQTLGQGPEFLTYFQNEAQLEKSRLLSDRFSAERPKGSFSTLEIQRTEQGDSAMYLCASSLGGWGRADTEAFFGQGTRLTVV.

The genes are TRBV9 and TRBJ2-1, with 9 bases matching TRBD2. The trim removed 8 bases at V and 4 bases at J, leaving 4 bases unmatched. This CDR3 contains 13 residues. Germline CDR1 SGDLS, CDR2 YYNGEE. This CDR3 is CASERGAYNEQFF. The DNA for the CDR3 is TGTGCCAGTGAGCGGGGGGCGTACAATGAGCAGTTCTTC.

This clone was detected only once. This sequence joins TRBV15 and TRBJ2-2; D might be TRBD1 (5 bases). The CDR3 loop spans 13 amino acids. Germline CDR1 and CDR2: LNHNV and YYDKDF (reference sequence). The V end was cut by 2 bases, the J end by 5 bases, with 6 bases between. CDR3 sequence (DNA): TGTGCCACCAGCAGAAGGGGAACCGGGGAGCTGTTTTTT. It is translated as CATSRRGTGELFF.

The V and J genes are TRBV11-3 and TRBJ2-7; 9 bases are a match to TRBD1. V shed 8 bases, J shed 6 bases, and the junction held 11 bases outside the gene matches. The CDR3 runs 14 residues. The germline V gene has CDR1 SGHNT and CDR2 YENEEA. Here the CDR3 DNA reads TGTGCCAGCGCTGATGGACAGGGGCCCCGCGAGCAGTACTTC. Encoded protein: CASADGQGPREQYF.

This CDR3 is CASSIAQRGGPGEQFF. For the CDR3, the DNA is TGTGCCAGTAGTATAGCTCAGCGGGGGGGCCCCGGTGAGCAGTTCTTC. V is TRBV19 and J is TRBJ2-1, with 10 bases identical to TRBD2. Per germline, CDR1 LNHDA and CDR2 SQIVND (reference sequence). With V trimmed by 1 base and J by 9 bases, 9 bases remained unmatched. CDR3 length equals 16 residues.

With respect to this clone: Relative to the germline gene, one junction end is altered; a read error may explain this. V usage is TRBV10-3 and J usage is TRBJ1-5; 8 bases agree with TRBD1. This CDR3 has 15 residues. Germline CDR1 ENHRY, CDR2 SYGVKD. CDR3 region: CTISETGDSNQPQHF. Written as DNA, the CDR3 is TGTACCATCAGTGAGACAGGGGATAGCAATCAGCCCCAGCATTTT.

This clone has a handful of counts. The gene calls are TRBV14 and TRBJ1-2, with a tentative D call TRBD1 (5 bases). Germline values: CDR1 SGHDN, CDR2 FVKESK. CDR3 length equals 13 residues. Trimming cost V 6 bases and J 4 bases, with 12 bases left between them. CDR3 sequence (DNA): TGTGCCAGCAGTCCAACAGGATCCTATGGCTACACCTTC. It encodes CASSPTGSYGYTF.

The chain employs TRBV28 and TRBJ2-7; 8 bases align to TRBD2. Germline values: CDR1 MDHEN, CDR2 SYDVKM. V dropped 6 bases and J dropped 0; count of bases not matched to a gene: 10. This CDR3 is 16 amino acids long. CDR3 residues: CASSPPSGGASYEQYF. CDR3 nucleotide sequence: TGTGCCAGCAGCCCGCCCTCCGGGGGGGCCTCCTACGAGCAGTACTTC.

The rearrangement joins TRBV4-3 to TRBJ1-2, with a weak D call TRBD1 (5 bases). The CDR3 consists of 15 residues. From germline, CDR1 is LGHNA and CDR2 YSLEER. V shed 4 bases and J shed 2 bases, with 14 bases lying between them. The CDR3 region is CASSPLDTGNYGYTF. Here the CDR3 DNA reads TGCGCCAGCAGCCCTCTTGATACAGGAAACTATGGCTACACCTTC.

This clone was seen a few times. V usage is TRBV6-5 and J usage is TRBJ2-5, with TRBD1 matching 10 bases. The DNA end is more similar to TRBJ2-7, so the J call may be wrong. Looked up from germline, CDR1 is MNHEY and CDR2 is SVGAGI. The CDR3 spans 16 residues. The CDR3 loop is CASSYSIGTGAYEQYF. In DNA, the CDR3 is TGTGCCAGCAGTTACTCGATTGGGACAGGGGCCTACGAGCAGTACTTC.

On this clone itself: Other DNA sequences in the same sample also yield this CDR3. The gene calls are TRBV7-2 and TRBJ2-5, with 9 bases identical to TRBD1. The V segment lost 2 bases and the J segment 5 bases; nucleotides outside the gene matches: 6. Germline lookup yields CDR1 SGHTA and CDR2 FQGNSA. CDR3 length: 15 amino acids. The CDR3 sequence: CASSLLTGGVETQYF. The CDR3 DNA follows: TGTGCCAGCAGCTTACTGACAGGGGGGGTGGAGACCCAGTACTTC.

The chain joins TRBV19 to TRBJ2-1; TRBD2 matches at 13 bases. V trimming: 1 base; J trimming: 7 bases; junction bases outside the gene matches: 4. The CDR3 spans 16 residues. The germline V gene has CDR1 LNHDA and CDR2 SQIVND (reference sequence). CDR3 DNA: TGTGCCAGTAGTATAGGTACTAGCGGGGGGGGAAATGAGCAGTTCTTC. Translation gives CASSIGTSGGGNEQFF.

The chain has TRBV19 and TRBJ2-7; D may be TRBD2 (5 bases). The ends were cut back, 2 bases at V and 2 bases at J, with 10 bases in the middle. The CDR3 runs 14 residues. From germline, CDR1 is LNHDA and CDR2 SQIVND (reference sequence). The CDR3 DNA is TGTGCCAGTAGTATACTTCCGGGAACCTACGAGCAGTACTTC. It yields the protein CASSILPGTYEQYF.

As DNA, the CDR3 is TGTGCCAGCAGCTCAGAGACGGGAGTCTCTGGGGCCAACGTCCTGACTTTC. It encodes CASSSETGVSGANVLTF. The J gene is TRBJ2-6, the V gene TRBV7-9; tentatively, D is TRBD2 (6 bases). The CDR3 runs 17 residues. V shed 4 bases and J shed 0 bases, with 13 bases lying between them. Germline V gene sequence: CDR1 SEHNR, CDR2 FQNEAQ (reference sequence).

To note about this clone: Compared with germline, one end of the junction differs, possibly owing to a read error. The chain uses TRBV28 and TRBJ2-2; a possible D gene is TRBD2 (5 bases). There are 15 residues in the CDR3. Germline-derived CDR1 and CDR2 are MDHEN and SYDVKM. For the CDR3, the DNA is TGTGCCAGCAGTCTGGACTGGCTGAACACCGGGGAGCTGCTTTTT. It specifies CASSLDWLNTGELLF. Together with reference TRBV28 and TRBJ2-2, the CDR3 gives the full variable domain: DVKVTQSSRYLVKRTGEKVFLECVQDMDHENMFWYRQDPGLGLRLIYFSYDVKMKEKGDIPEGYSVSREKKERFSLILESASTNQTSMYLCASSLDWLNTGELLFGEGSRLTVL.

The V and J genes are TRBV9 and TRBJ1-6; 8 bases fit TRBD1. Germline V CDR1 and CDR2: SGDLS, YYNGEE. The CDR3 sequence is 16 residues long. J lost 7 bases, V lost 4 bases, and 10 bases had no gene match. The CDR3 is CASSPGAGQVNSPLHF. The CDR3 DNA is TGTGCCAGCAGCCCGGGTGCGGGACAGGTAAATTCACCCCTCCACTTT.

The chain recombines TRBV5-6 with TRBJ2-5; maybe TRBD1 (6 bases). TRBJ2-7 explains the end of the DNA better; the J call may be wrong. The CDR3 is 14 residues long. The germline V gene has CDR1 SGHDT and CDR2 YYEEEE. The CDR3 DNA reads as TGTGCCAGCAGCTTGGGGGCAGGGGCCTACGAGCAGTACTTC. Translating it yields CASSLGAGAYEQYF.

A few counts support this clone. The rearrangement joins TRBV10-3 to TRBJ1-3, with 11 bases identical to TRBD1. The germline gives CDR1 ENHRY, CDR2 SYGVKD. V lost 9 bases and J lost 4; bases outside the gene matches: 5. The CDR3 sequence is 14 residues long. The CDR3 nucleotides are TGTGCCATTGGACAGGGGGCTTCCGGAAACACCATATATTTT. It codes for CAIGQGASGNTIYF.